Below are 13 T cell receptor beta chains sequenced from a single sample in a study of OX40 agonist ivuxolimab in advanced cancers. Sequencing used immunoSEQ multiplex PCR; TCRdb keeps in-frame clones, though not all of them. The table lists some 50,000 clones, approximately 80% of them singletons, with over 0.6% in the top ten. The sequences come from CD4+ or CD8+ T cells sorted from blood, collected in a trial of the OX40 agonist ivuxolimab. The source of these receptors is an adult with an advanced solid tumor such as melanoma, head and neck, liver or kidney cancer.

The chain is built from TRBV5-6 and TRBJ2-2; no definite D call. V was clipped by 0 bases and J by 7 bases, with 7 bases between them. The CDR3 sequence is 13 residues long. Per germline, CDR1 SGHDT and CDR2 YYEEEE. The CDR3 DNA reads TGTGCCAGCAGCTTGGGTGGAATCGGGGAGCTGTTTTTT. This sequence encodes CASSLGGIGELFF.

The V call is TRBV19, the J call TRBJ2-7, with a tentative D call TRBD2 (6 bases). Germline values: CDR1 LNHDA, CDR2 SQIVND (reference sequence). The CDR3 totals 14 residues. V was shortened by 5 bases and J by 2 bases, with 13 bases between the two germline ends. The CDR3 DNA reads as TGTGCCAGTAGTGGTCGGCGGGACGCCTACGAGCAGTACTTC. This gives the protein CASSGRRDAYEQYF.

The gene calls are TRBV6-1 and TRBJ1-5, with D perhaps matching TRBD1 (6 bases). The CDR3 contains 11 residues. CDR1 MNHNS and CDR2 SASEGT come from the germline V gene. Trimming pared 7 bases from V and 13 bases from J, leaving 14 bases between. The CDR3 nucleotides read TGTGCCAGCATAGGGGACACCCGGCAGCATTTT. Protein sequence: CASIGDTRQHF.

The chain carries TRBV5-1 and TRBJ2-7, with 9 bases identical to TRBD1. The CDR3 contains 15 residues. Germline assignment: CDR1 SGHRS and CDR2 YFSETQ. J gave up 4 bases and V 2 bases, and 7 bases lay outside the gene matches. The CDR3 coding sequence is TGCGCCAGCAGCTTAAGGACAGGGGCGGGGTACGAGCAGTACTTC. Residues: CASSLRTGAGYEQYF.

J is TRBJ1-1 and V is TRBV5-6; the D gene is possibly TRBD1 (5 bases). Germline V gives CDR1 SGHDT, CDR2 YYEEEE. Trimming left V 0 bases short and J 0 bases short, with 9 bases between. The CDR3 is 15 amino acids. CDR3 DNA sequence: TGTGCCAGCAGCTTGGGGGGCACGATGAACACTGAAGCTTTCTTT. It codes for CASSLGGTMNTEAFF.

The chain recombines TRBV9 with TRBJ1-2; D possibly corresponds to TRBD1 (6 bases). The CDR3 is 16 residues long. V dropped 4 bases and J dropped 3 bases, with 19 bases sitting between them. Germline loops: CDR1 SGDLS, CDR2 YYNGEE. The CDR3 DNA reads TGTGCCAGCAGCCCCCTTTCCCTTGCAGGGGACTATGGCTACACCTTC. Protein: CASSPLSLAGDYGYTF.

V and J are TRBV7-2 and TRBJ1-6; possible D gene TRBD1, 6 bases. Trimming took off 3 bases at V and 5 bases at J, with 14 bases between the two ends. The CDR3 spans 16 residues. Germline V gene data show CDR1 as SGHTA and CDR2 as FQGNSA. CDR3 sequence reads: CASSLRGPGNNSPLHF. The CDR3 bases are TGTGCCAGCAGCTTGCGGGGGCCCGGCAATAATTCACCCCTCCACTTT.

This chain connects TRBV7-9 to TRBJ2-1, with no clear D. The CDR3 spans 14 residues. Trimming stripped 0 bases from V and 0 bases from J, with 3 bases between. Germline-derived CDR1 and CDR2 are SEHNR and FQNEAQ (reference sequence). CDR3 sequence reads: CASSLASSYNEQFF. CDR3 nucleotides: TGTGCCAGCAGCTTAGCCAGCTCCTACAATGAGCAGTTCTTC.

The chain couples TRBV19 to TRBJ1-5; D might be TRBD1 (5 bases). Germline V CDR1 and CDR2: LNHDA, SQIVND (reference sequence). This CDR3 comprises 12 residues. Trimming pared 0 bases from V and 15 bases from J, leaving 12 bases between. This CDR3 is CASSIDLGTLHF. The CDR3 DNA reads TGTGCCAGTAGTATAGATCTAGGGACCCTGCATTTT.

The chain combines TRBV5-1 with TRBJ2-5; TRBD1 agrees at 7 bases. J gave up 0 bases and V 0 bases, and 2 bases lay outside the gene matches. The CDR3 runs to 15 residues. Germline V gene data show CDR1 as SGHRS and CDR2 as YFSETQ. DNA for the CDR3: TGCGCCAGCAGCTTGGCCGGACAGGACCAAGAGACCCAGTACTTC. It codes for CASSLAGQDQETQYF.

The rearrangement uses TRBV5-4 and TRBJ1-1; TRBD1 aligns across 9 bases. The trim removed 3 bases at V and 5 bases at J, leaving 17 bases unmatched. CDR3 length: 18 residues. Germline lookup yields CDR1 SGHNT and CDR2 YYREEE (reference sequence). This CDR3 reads CASSSGRDRDVPGTEAFF. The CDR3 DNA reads TGTGCCAGCAGCTCAGGACGGGACAGGGATGTTCCGGGGACTGAAGCTTTCTTT.

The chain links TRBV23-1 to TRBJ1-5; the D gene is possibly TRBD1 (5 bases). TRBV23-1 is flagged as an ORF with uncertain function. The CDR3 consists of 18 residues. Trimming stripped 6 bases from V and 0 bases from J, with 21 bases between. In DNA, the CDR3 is TGCGCCAGCAGCCACCCCAGGGTATTTGATGCTAGCAATCAGCCCCAGCATTTT. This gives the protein CASSHPRVFDASNQPQHF.

In DNA form, the CDR3 reads TGCGCCAGCAGCTTGACTAGCGGGGGCCCCACCGGGGAGCTGTTTTTT. Its protein product is CASSLTSGGPTGELFF. V usage is TRBV5-1 and J usage is TRBJ2-2; 11 bases are a match to TRBD2. V was clipped by 1 base and J by 4 bases; unmatched bases: 3. Germline loops: CDR1 SGHRS, CDR2 YFSETQ. The CDR3 is 16 residues long.